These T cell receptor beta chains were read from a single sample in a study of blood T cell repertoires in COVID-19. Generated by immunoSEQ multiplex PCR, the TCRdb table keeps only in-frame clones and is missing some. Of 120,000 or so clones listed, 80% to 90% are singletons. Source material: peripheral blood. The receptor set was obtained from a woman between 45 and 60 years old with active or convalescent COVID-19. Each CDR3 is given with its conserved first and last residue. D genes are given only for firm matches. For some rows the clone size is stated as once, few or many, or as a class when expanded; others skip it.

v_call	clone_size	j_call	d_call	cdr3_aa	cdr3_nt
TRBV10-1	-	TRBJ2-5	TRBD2	CASREAGGPKETQYF	TGCGCCAGTCGGGAGGCGGGAGGCCCTAAAGAGACCCAGTACTTC
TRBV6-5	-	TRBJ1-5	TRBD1	CASSYDRGYQPQHF	TGTGCCAGCAGTTACGACAGGGGGTATCAGCCCCAGCATTTT
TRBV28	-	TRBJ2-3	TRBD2	CASQPPSGGGSTDTQYF	TGTGCCAGCCAACCACCTAGCGGGGGGGGGAGCACAGATACGCAGTATTTT
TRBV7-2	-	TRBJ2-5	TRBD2	CASSLAASGSGQETQYF	TGTGCCAGCAGCTTAGCGGCTAGCGGGAGTGGGCAAGAGACCCAGTACTTC
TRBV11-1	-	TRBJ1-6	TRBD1	CASSLESGTANSPLHF	TGTGCCAGCAGCTTAGAGTCGGGGACAGCTAATTCACCCCTCCACTTT
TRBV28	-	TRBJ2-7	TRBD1	CASSSAPPGQSF	TGTGCCAGCAGTTCAGCGCCTCCGGGACAGAGCTTC
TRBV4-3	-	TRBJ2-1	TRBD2	CASSPGLADYNEQFF	TGCGCCAGCAGCCCGGGACTAGCGGATTACAATGAGCAGTTCTTC
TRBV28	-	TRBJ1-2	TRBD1	CASSLSTGGDYGYTF	TGTGCCAGCAGTTTATCTACAGGGGGAGACTATGGCTACACCTTC
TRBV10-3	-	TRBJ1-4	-	CAISSDRSNEKLFF	TGTGCCATCAGTAGCGACAGGAGCAATGAAAAACTGTTTTTT
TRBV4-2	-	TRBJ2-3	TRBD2	CASSPGSGRAPDTQYF	TGTGCCAGCAGCCCGGGGAGCGGGAGGGCCCCAGATACGCAGTATTTT
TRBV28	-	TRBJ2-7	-	CASSSWREGLYEQYF	TGTGCCAGCAGTTCCTGGCGGGAAGGGCTCTACGAGCAGTACTTC
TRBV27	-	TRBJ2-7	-	CASSSSAVGFHEQYF	TGTGCCAGCAGTTCTAGCGCCGTCGGGTTCCACGAGCAGTACTTC
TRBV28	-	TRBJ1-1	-	CASSSGEGTEAFF	TGTGCCAGCTCCTCCGGGGAGGGGACTGAAGCTTTCTTT
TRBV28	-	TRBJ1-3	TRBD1	CASSSTGVSSGNTIYF	TGTGCCAGCAGTTCGACAGGGGTGAGCTCTGGAAACACCATATATTTT
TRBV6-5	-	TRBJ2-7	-	CATHRGLYEQYF	TGTGCCACACACAGGGGACTCTACGAGCAGTACTTC
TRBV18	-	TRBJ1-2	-	CASSPETVGYGYTF	TGTGCCAGCTCACCAGAAACAGTGGGCTATGGCTACACCTTC
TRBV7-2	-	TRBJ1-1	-	CASRTGYHTEAFF	TGTGCCAGCAGAACGGGGTACCACACTGAAGCTTTCTTT
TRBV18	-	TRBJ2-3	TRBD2	CASSPATSGGTDTQYF	TGTGCCAGCTCACCGGCGACTAGCGGGGGCACAGATACGCAGTATTTT
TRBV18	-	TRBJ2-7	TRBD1	CASSRTSGTDTYEQYF	TGTGCCAGCTCACGAACTTCCGGGACAGACACCTACGAGCAGTACTTC
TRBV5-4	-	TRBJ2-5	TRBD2	CASSLTLSGTGETQYF	TGTGCCAGCAGCTTGACCCTCAGCGGGACGGGAGAGACCCAGTACTTC
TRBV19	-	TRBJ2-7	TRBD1	CASSIMKGQAYEQYF	TGTGCCAGTAGTATAATGAAGGGACAGGCCTACGAGCAGTACTTC
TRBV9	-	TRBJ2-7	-	CASSVSGTGTPREQYF	TGTGCCAGCAGCGTATCCGGAACAGGGACACCCCGCGAGCAGTACTTC
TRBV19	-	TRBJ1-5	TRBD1	CASSIVGQGGNQPQHF	TGTGCCAGTAGTATTGTGGGACAGGGAGGCAATCAGCCCCAGCATTTT
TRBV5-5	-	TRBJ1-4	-	CASSLEQALANEKLFF	TGTGCCAGCAGCTTGGAACAGGCTCTCGCTAATGAAAAACTGTTTTTT
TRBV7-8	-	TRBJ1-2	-	CASSYSTGLYGYTF	TGTGCCAGCAGCTACTCGACAGGCCTCTATGGCTACACCTTC
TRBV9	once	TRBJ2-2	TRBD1	CASSIRGTGATGELFF	TGTGCCAGCAGCATAAGAGGGACAGGGGCTACCGGGGAGCTGTTTTTT
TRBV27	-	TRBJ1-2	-	CASTVGIGYGYTF	TGTGCCAGCACGGTAGGAATCGGGTATGGCTACACCTTC
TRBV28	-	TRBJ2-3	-	CASRHPSVARDTQYF	TGTGCCAGCAGACACCCCTCGGTAGCGCGGGATACGCAGTATTTT
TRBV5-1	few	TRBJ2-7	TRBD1	CASSFGTGGPYEQYF	TGCGCCAGCAGCTTTGGGACAGGGGGTCCCTACGAGCAGTACTTC
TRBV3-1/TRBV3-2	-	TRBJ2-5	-	CASSQQGLQETQYF	TGTGCCAGCAGCCAACAGGGCCTCCAAGAGACCCAGTACTTC
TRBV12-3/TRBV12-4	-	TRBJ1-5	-	CASSFGQPQHF	TGTGCCAGCAGTTTCGGGCAGCCCCAGCATTTT
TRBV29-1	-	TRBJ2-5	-	CSAEPTGKETQYF	TGCAGCGCCGAACCGACCGGGAAAGAGACCCAGTACTTC
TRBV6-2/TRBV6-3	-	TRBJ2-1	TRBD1	CASSLSGQHNEQFF	TGTGCCAGCAGTCTCTCGGGACAGCACAATGAGCAGTTCTTC
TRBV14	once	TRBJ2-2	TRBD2	CASSRRKTSGQLWNTGELFF	TGTGCCAGCAGCCGACGCAAGACTAGCGGACAACTTTGGAACACCGGGGAGCTGTTTTTT
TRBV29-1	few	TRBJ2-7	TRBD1	CSVYRGSSYEQYF	TGCAGCGTCTACAGGGGGAGCTCCTACGAGCAGTACTTC
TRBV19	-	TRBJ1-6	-	CASSPGSFYSPLHF	TGTGCCAGTAGCCCCGGGAGCTTTTATTCACCCCTCCACTTT
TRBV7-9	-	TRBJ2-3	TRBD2	CASSSLAGVKTDTQYF	TGTGCCAGCAGTTCGTTAGCGGGAGTGAAAACAGATACGCAGTATTTT
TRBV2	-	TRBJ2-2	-	CASTTQGFGELFF	TGTGCCAGCACGACGCAGGGATTCGGGGAGCTGTTTTTT
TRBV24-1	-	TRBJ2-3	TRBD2	CATSVSGTTDTQYF	TGTGCCACCAGTGTTAGCGGGACAACAGATACGCAGTATTTT
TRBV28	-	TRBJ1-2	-	CASRTGAIYGYTF	TGTGCCAGCAGGACCGGAGCGATCTATGGCTACACCTTC
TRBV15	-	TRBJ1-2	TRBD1	CATSRGGQGKRGYTF	TGTGCCACCAGCAGAGGCGGACAGGGGAAACGAGGCTACACCTTC
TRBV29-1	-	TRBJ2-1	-	CSVESAEENSYNEQFF	TGCAGCGTTGAGAGCGCGGAAGAAAACTCCTACAATGAGCAGTTCTTC
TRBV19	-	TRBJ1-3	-	CASAGTPSSGNTIYF	TGTGCCAGCGCCGGGACACCCAGCTCTGGAAACACCATATATTTT
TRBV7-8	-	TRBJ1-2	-	CASSLVDREGGYTF	TGTGCCAGCAGCTTAGTCGATCGAGAGGGTGGCTACACCTTC
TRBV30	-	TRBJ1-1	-	CAWSNGGGRTEAFF	TGTGCCTGGAGCAACGGGGGGGGTAGGACTGAAGCTTTCTTT
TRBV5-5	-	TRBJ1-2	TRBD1	CASSKGQGRNYGYTF	TGTGCCAGCAGCAAGGGACAGGGCCGAAACTATGGCTACACCTTC
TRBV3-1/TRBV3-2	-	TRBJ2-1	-	CASSHSGNYNEQFF	TGTGCCAGCAGCCACAGCGGAAACTACAATGAGCAGTTCTTC
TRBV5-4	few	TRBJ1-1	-	CASTMSQGHTEAFF	TGTGCCAGCACAATGTCGCAGGGGCACACTGAAGCTTTCTTT
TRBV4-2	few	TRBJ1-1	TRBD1	CASSQDLAGGRGNTEAFF	TGTGCCAGCAGCCAAGACCTGGCAGGGGGGAGAGGGAACACTGAAGCTTTCTTT
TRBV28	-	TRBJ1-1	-	CAETKAGNTEAFF	TGTGCCGAGACGAAGGCAGGAAACACTGAAGCTTTCTTT
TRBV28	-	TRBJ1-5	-	CASSNLRGNQPQHF	TGTGCCAGCAGTAACCTTCGGGGAAATCAGCCCCAGCATTTT
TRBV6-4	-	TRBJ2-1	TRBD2	CASSDRLAGKNNEQFF	TGTGCCAGCAGTGACCGACTAGCGGGAAAAAACAATGAGCAGTTCTTC
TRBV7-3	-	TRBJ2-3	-	CASSLVRGDTQYF	TGTGCCAGCAGCTTAGTTAGGGGAGATACGCAGTATTTT
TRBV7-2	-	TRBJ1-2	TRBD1	CASSLGGQGLGGYTF	TGTGCCAGCAGCTTAGGGGGACAGGGATTGGGCGGCTACACCTTC
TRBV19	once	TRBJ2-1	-	CASHREKRFF	TGTGCCTCCCACCGGGAGAAGCGGTTCTTC
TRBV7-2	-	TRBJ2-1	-	CASSLELGGGYNEQFF	TGTGCCAGCAGCTTAGAGTTGGGAGGTGGGTACAATGAGCAGTTCTTC
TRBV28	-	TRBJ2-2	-	CASKIAGATGELFF	TGTGCCAGCAAAATCGCAGGTGCCACCGGGGAGCTGTTTTTT
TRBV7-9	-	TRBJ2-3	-	CASSLDIDTQYF	TGTGCCAGCAGCTTAGATATAGATACGCAGTATTTT
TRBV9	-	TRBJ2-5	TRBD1	CASSVAAGGGETQYF	TGTGCCAGCAGCGTAGCAGCAGGGGGCGGAGAGACCCAGTACTTC
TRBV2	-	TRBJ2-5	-	CASSEGQLEETQYF	TGTGCCAGCAGTGAAGGGCAATTGGAGGAGACCCAGTACTTC